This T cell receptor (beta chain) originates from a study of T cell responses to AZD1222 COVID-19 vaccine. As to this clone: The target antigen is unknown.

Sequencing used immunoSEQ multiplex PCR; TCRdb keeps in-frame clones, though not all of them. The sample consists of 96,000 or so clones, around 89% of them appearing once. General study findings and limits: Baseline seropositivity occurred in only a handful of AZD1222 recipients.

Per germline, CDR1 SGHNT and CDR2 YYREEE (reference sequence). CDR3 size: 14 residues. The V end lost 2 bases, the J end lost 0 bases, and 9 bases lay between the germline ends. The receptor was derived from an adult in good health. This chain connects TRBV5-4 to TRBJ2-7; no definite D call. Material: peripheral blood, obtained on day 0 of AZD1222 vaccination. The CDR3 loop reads CASSFDVSSYEQYF. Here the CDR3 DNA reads TGTGCCAGCAGCTTTGACGTGAGCTCCTACGAGCAGTACTTC.